This passage covers 28 T cell receptor beta chains from one sample sequenced in a study of T cell repertoires in cytomegalovirus infection. In TCRdb, the reads were re-called with MiXCR into one record per CDR3 protein. Counted here are 400,000 to 550,000 distinct CDR3 sequences, about 10% occurring once; the ten biggest clones make up about 10%. Sequencing used PBMCs. These receptors originate from a human donor in good health (CMV status not recorded). Some clones in this sample may be carry-over from other donors' samples.

Notes on this clonotype: A much larger clone lies a single base off, so this may be a read error. The chain is built from TRBV12-3 or TRBV12-4 and TRBJ2-3; a weak D match, TRBD1 (5 bases). Deletions cut 7 bases from V and 2 bases from J, with 10 bases between. This CDR3 is 13 amino acids long. As DNA, the CDR3 is TGTGCCAGCACGACAGAGAACACAGATACGCAGTATTTT. Translation gives CASTTENTDTQYF.

This clonotype was seen only a few times. This chain joins TRBV12-3 or TRBV12-4 and TRBJ2-6, with 12 positions matching TRBD1. This CDR3 has 18 residues. Trimming at V came to 6 bases and at J to 0 bases, leaving 6 bases not matched to a gene. The DNA for the CDR3 is TGTGCCAGCAGGGGGACAGGGGGCGCGTTCTCTGGGGCCAACGTCCTGACTTTC. It translates to CASRGTGGAFSGANVLTF.

About this clonotype itself: A much larger clone differs by one base, so this may be a read error. The chain combines TRBV5-1 with TRBJ1-2; 9 positions match TRBD1. Germline CDR1 and CDR2: SGHRS and YFSETQ. The length of the CDR3 is 15 residues. V gave up 7 bases and J gave up 5 bases; unmatched junction bases: 12. The CDR3 DNA sequence: TGCGCCAGCTGCGCACAACAGGGGGCAGGGTATGGCTACACCTTC. Protein: CASCAQQGAGYGYTF.

This clonotype was found many times. V gene TRBV12-3 or TRBV12-4 combines with J gene TRBJ2-7, with a weak D call TRBD2 (6 bases). This CDR3 has 16 residues. V was pared by 0 bases and J by 6 bases, with 18 bases between. CDR3 DNA: TGTGCCAGCAGTTTAGCCTTGTACGGGAGACGAGGCGAGCAGTACTTC. Residues: CASSLALYGRRGEQYF.

This clonotype was counted at least ten times. This sequence joins TRBV6-1 and TRBJ2-7; 7 bases match TRBD2. V was clipped by 5 bases and J by 3 bases; unmatched bases: 7. Germline CDR1 is MNHNS and CDR2 is SASEGT. There are 14 residues in the CDR3. CDR3 sequence (DNA): TGTGCCAGCAGTCGAGCGGGGAGGAGCTACGAGCAGTACTTC. It codes for CASSRAGRSYEQYF.

This clonotype was observed many times. The chain has TRBV6-2 or TRBV6-3 and TRBJ2-2, with 12 bases fitting TRBD1. Trimming took 5 bases from V and 3 from J; bases not matched to a gene: 13. The germline CDR1 and CDR2 sequences are MNHEY and SVGEGT. This CDR3 comprises 19 residues. Written as DNA, the CDR3 is TGTGCCAGCAGTAATACATACCCGGGACAGGGGGCGGACACCGGGGAGCTGTTTTTT. Amino acids: CASSNTYPGQGADTGELFF.

This clonotype occurred many times. J is TRBJ2-7 and V is TRBV6-1, with D perhaps TRBD1 or TRBD2 (6 bases each). The V gene's germline CDR1 is MNHNS and CDR2 SASEGT. The CDR3 runs 16 residues. With 0 bases removed from V and 0 bases from J, the gap between germline ends came to 12 bases. The CDR3 bases are TGTGCCAGCAGTGAAGCTGTACGGGGGCCCTCCTACGAGCAGTACTTC. Amino acids: CASSEAVRGPSYEQYF.

This clonotype was seen only a few times. V usage is TRBV12-3 or TRBV12-4 and J usage is TRBJ2-7; no reliable D call. This CDR3 is built from 14 residues. V lost 7 bases and J lost 2, with 15 bases in between. CDR3 region: CASNPDGLTYEQYF. CDR3 DNA sequence: TGTGCCAGCAATCCGGACGGTCTTACCTACGAGCAGTACTTC.

This sequence joins TRBV5-1 and TRBJ1-2; 8 positions agree with TRBD1. The V segment lost 5 bases and the J segment 4 bases; nucleotides outside the gene matches: 7. CDR1 and CDR2 (germline): SGHRS, YFSETQ. The CDR3 extends over 14 amino acids. The CDR3, as DNA: TGCGCCAGCAGTGACAGGGGAGGGAGCTATGGCTACACCTTC. It yields the protein CASSDRGGSYGYTF.

V gene TRBV5-1 combines with J gene TRBJ2-1; D gene uncertain. The CDR3 extends over 13 amino acids. Germline assignment: CDR1 SGHRS and CDR2 YFSETQ. V lost 0 bases and J 6 bases, leaving 7 bases between the germline ends. The CDR3 DNA follows: TGCGCCAGCAGCTTGGCCGTGAGCAATGAGCAGTTCTTC. Residues: CASSLAVSNEQFF.

V and J are TRBV29-1 and TRBJ2-1, with TRBD2 identical over 11 bases. Losses at the gene ends were 2 bases for V and 4 bases for J; bases not matched to a gene: 7. Germline loops: CDR1 SQVTM, CDR2 ANQGSEA. The CDR3 sequence is 16 residues long. The CDR3 DNA reads TGCAGCGTTGAAAAGGCTAGCGGGGGGCCTTACAATGAGCAGTTCTTC. Translation gives CSVEKASGGPYNEQFF.

This chain joins TRBV20-1 and TRBJ1-5; D is unresolved. The CDR3 contains 15 residues. V was shortened by 0 bases and J by 2 bases, with 11 bases between the two germline ends. Per the germline V gene, CDR1 is DFQATT and CDR2 is SNEGSKA (reference sequence). The CDR3, as DNA: TGCAGTGCTAGAGACTTGGGGTTGGGCAATCAGCCCCAGCATTTT. Translating it yields CSARDLGLGNQPQHF.

This clonotype was found a few times. The rearrangement links TRBV7-9 to TRBJ2-3, with D perhaps TRBD2 (5 bases). The CDR3 has 16 residues. V was shortened by 5 bases and J by 4 bases, with 19 bases between the two germline ends. CDR1 is SEHNR, CDR2 FQNEAQ, per germline (reference sequence). The CDR3 loop is CASSPWASIISDTQYF. In DNA, the CDR3 is TGTGCCAGCAGCCCCTGGGCTAGCATAATCTCAGATACGCAGTATTTT.

This clonotype came up many times. V and J are TRBV20-1 and TRBJ2-1, with 13 nucleotides matching TRBD2. The CDR3 has 16 residues. The V gene's germline CDR1 is DFQATT and CDR2 SNEGSKA (reference sequence). The J segment lost 1 base and the V segment lost 5 bases, leaving 5 bases of the junction unmatched. The CDR3 bases are TGCAGTGCTGGGCGGACTAGCGGGAGTTCCTACAATGAGCAGTTCTTC. This sequence encodes CSAGRTSGSSYNEQFF.

This clonotype has ten or more counts. The genes are TRBV5-1 and TRBJ2-7, with 8 bases that match TRBD1. CDR1 is SGHRS, CDR2 YFSETQ, per germline. Trimming cost V 4 bases and J 1 base; bases outside gene matches: 10. The CDR3 is 16 amino acids. The CDR3 DNA is TGCGCCAGCAGCCAGAATGCGGGACAGGCGTCCTACGAGCAGTACTTC. Protein: CASSQNAGQASYEQYF.

This clonotype was picked up one time. A read error may explain this, as a much larger clone is one base away. This sequence joins TRBV19 and TRBJ2-2; unclear D gene. Trimming took off 4 bases at V and 3 bases at J, with 9 bases between the two ends. CDR3 length equals 14 residues. Germline V gene lookup returns CDR1 LNHDA and CDR2 SQIVND (reference sequence). This CDR3 is CASSTKVHTGELFF. The CDR3 DNA sequence: TGTGCCAGTAGTACCAAGGTTCACACCGGGGAGCTGTTTTTT.

The rearrangement uses TRBV20-1 and TRBJ2-1, with 10 bases aligning to TRBD1. Germline values: CDR1 DFQATT, CDR2 SNEGSKA (reference sequence). The ends lost 3 bases at V and 2 bases at J; junction bases unmatched: 4. The CDR3 runs to 15 residues. The CDR3 protein is CSASSGTGAYNEQFF. CDR3 coding DNA: TGCAGTGCTAGTTCAGGGACAGGGGCCTACAATGAGCAGTTCTTC.

This clonotype has a count of ten or more. This sequence joins TRBV10-3 and TRBJ2-2; tentatively, D is TRBD2 (6 bases). The CDR3 loop spans 14 amino acids. Trimming left V 7 bases short and J 0 bases short, with 9 bases between. Looked up from germline, CDR1 is ENHRY and CDR2 is SYGVKD. CDR3 in amino acids: CAIKEGANTGELFF. In DNA form, the CDR3 reads TGTGCCATCAAGGAGGGTGCGAACACCGGGGAGCTGTTTTTT.

The rearrangement uses TRBV5-1 and TRBJ2-1; 8 bases are shared with TRBD1. The CDR3 is 15 amino acids. J gave up 2 bases and V 3 bases, and 4 bases lay outside the gene matches. Per germline, CDR1 SGHRS and CDR2 YFSETQ. The CDR3 loop is CASSSTGETYNEQFF. CDR3 nucleotide sequence: TGCGCCAGCAGCTCGACAGGGGAAACCTACAATGAGCAGTTCTTC.

The V gene is TRBV28, the J gene TRBJ2-1; 7 bases map to TRBD1. The CDR3 runs to 15 residues. The germline gives CDR1 MDHEN, CDR2 SYDVKM. V gave up 3 bases and J gave up 6 bases; unmatched junction bases: 8. CDR3 nucleotides: TGTGCCAGCAGTTTTGGGACAGAGGGCCCCAATGAGCAGTTCTTC. Residues: CASSFGTEGPNEQFF.

Only a few counts were recorded for this clonotype. J is TRBJ2-2 and V is TRBV20-1, with D uncertain. CDR1 is DFQATT and CDR2 is SNEGSKA in the germline V gene (reference sequence). Trimming pared 3 bases from V and 1 base from J, leaving 6 bases between. The CDR3 is 13 amino acids. The CDR3 DNA reads as TGCAGTGCTAGCCCAGGGAACACCGGGGAGCTGTTTTTT. It is translated as CSASPGNTGELFF.

In its sample, this clonotype was seen many times. CDR3 sequence: CASSEVRRYSYEQYF. DNA for the CDR3: TGTGCCAGCAGTGAAGTCCGCAGGTACTCCTACGAGCAGTACTTC. The chain joins TRBV6-1 to TRBJ2-7; D not resolved. Looked up from germline, CDR1 is MNHNS and CDR2 is SASEGT. Trimming took off 1 base at V and 0 bases at J, with 10 bases between the two ends. The CDR3 is made up of 15 amino acids.

This clonotype was seen at least ten times. One end of the junction fails to match germline, which may point to a read error. This chain links TRBV29-1 with TRBJ2-5; D tentatively reads TRBD1 or TRBD2 (5 bases each). The germline CDR1 and CDR2 sequences are SQVTM and ANQGSEA. The CDR3 totals 12 residues. The CDR3 loop reads CGQRGPQETQYF. The DNA of the CDR3 is TGTGGACAACGCGGGCCTCAAGAGACCCAGTACTTC.

This clonotype was seen at least ten times. V gene TRBV7-6 combines with J gene TRBJ2-3, with D perhaps TRBD2 (6 bases). The V end was cut by 1 base, the J end by 4 bases, with 9 bases between. The CDR3 is 14 amino acids. The germline gives CDR1 SGHVS, CDR2 FNYEAQ. Here the CDR3 reads CASSLGRAADTQYF. The CDR3 DNA reads as TGTGCCAGCAGCTTAGGGAGGGCTGCAGATACGCAGTATTTT.

This chain joins TRBV18 and TRBJ1-5, with 7 nucleotides matching TRBD1. V trimming: 5 bases; J trimming: 4 bases; junction bases outside the gene matches: 8. Germline loops: CDR1 KGHSH, CDR2 LQKENI. There are 15 residues in the CDR3. CDR3 DNA sequence: TGTGCCAGCTCAGGTCTCAGGGGGGAGAATCAGCCCCAGCATTTT. It is translated as CASSGLRGENQPQHF. Variable domain in full (rest from reference TRBV18 and TRBJ1-5): NAGVMQNPRHLVRRRGQEARLRCSPMKGHSHVYWYRQLPEEGLKFMVYLQKENIIDESGMPKERFSAEFPKEGPSILRIQQVVRGDSAAYFCASSGLRGENQPQHFGDGTRLSIL.

The count of this clonotype is one. The rearrangement links TRBV29-1 to TRBJ2-4; the D gene is possibly TRBD1 (5 bases). The CDR3 contains 15 residues. Trimming stripped 1 base from V and 4 bases from J, with 14 bases between. CDR1 is SQVTM, CDR2 ANQGSEA, per germline. The CDR3 here is CSVEGTTEAKNIQYF. The CDR3 nucleotides are TGCAGCGTTGAAGGGACGACAGAAGCTAAAAACATTCAGTACTTC.

This clonotype was counted ten times or more. This rearrangement joins TRBV6-5 to TRBJ2-1; perhaps TRBD2 as D (5 bases). Germline CDR1 MNHEY, CDR2 SVGAGI. This CDR3 contains 13 residues. V lost 2 bases and J 6 bases, leaving 8 bases between the germline ends. CDR3 DNA sequence: TGTGCCAGCAGTTACCTAGCAACCAATGAGCAGTTCTTC. Translation gives CASSYLATNEQFF.

In its sample, this clonotype was seen a few times. The V call is TRBV29-1, the J call TRBJ2-1; D is unresolved. CDR1 is SQVTM and CDR2 is ANQGSEA in the germline V gene. With 1 base removed from V and 7 bases from J, the gap between germline ends came to 14 bases. The CDR3 runs to 14 residues. The CDR3 loop is CSVEVLPVGNEQFF. DNA of the CDR3: TGCAGCGTTGAAGTTCTGCCCGTGGGGAATGAGCAGTTCTTC.